The 16 T cell receptor beta chains below all came from one sample that was sequenced in a study of blood T cell repertoires in COVID-19. The table came from immunoSEQ multiplex PCR; TCRdb's copy has only in-frame clones and leaves some out. Of some 240,000 clones listed, more than 65% are singletons. Sequenced material: peripheral blood. The receptor source for this set is a woman aged 40 to 50 who had recovered from COVID-19.

J is TRBJ2-2 and V is TRBV11-2; D is unclear. The CDR3 has 15 residues. In germline, CDR1 is SGHAT, CDR2 FQNNGV. Trimming removed 5 bases from V and 1 base from J, with 11 bases in between. Here the CDR3 DNA reads TGTGCCAGCAGCCAAGAGTTTTTGAACACCGGGGAGCTGTTTTTT. Residues: CASSQEFLNTGELFF.

The J gene is TRBJ2-1, the V gene TRBV5-1; the match to TRBD2 covers 9 bases. This CDR3 is 15 amino acids long. V shed 0 bases, J shed 4 bases, and the junction held 2 bases outside the gene matches. The germline CDR1 and CDR2 sequences are SGHRS and YFSETQ. CDR3 DNA sequence: TGCGCCAGCAGCTTGGGGACTAGCGCATACAATGAGCAGTTCTTC. Protein product: CASSLGTSAYNEQFF.

The chain is built from TRBV29-1 and TRBJ2-1; D may be TRBD1 (7 bases). CDR3 size: 13 residues. In germline, CDR1 is SQVTM, CDR2 ANQGSEA. Trimming removed 7 bases from V and 6 bases from J, with 16 bases in between. In DNA form, the CDR3 reads TGCAGCGGGTGGGACTCAGGGGGCAATGAGCAGTTCTTC. This codes for CSGWDSGGNEQFF.

V and J are TRBV2 and TRBJ2-2, with D possibly TRBD2 on 7 matching bases. Per the germline V gene, CDR1 is SNHLY and CDR2 is FYNNEI. The length of the CDR3 is 17 residues. V dropped 7 bases and J dropped 3 bases, with 21 bases sitting between them. In nucleotides, the CDR3 is TGTGCCAGCAAGGGGGTAGCGGGCCATATAGACACCGGGGAGCTGTTTTTT. Translated: CASKGVAGHIDTGELFF. The full variable domain, rest sourced from reference TRBV2 and TRBJ2-2, is EPEVTQTPSHQVTQMGQEVILRCVPISNHLYFYWYRQILGQKVEFLVSFYNNEISEKSEIFDDQFSVERPDGSNFTLKIRSTKLEDSAMYFCASKGVAGHIDTGELFFGEGSRLTVL.

This chain joins TRBV9 and TRBJ2-5, with TRBD2 identical over 11 bases. There are 13 residues in the CDR3. V dropped 4 bases and J dropped 10; count of bases not matched to a gene: 6. Germline CDR1 is SGDLS and CDR2 is YYNGEE. The CDR3 loop is CASSPGTSGNQYF. CDR3 bases: TGTGCCAGCAGCCCCGGGACTAGCGGAAACCAGTACTTC.

The chain combines TRBV6-5 with TRBJ1-2; 8 bases align to TRBD1. V lost 9 bases and J lost 4; bases outside the gene matches: 10. Germline values: CDR1 MNHEY, CDR2 SVGAGI. CDR3 size: 14 residues. The CDR3 DNA reads TGTGCCAGTACGAAGGGACAGGCTTTCTATGGCTACACCTTC. It codes for CASTKGQAFYGYTF.

The V gene is TRBV3-1 (or the pseudogene TRBV3-2), the J gene TRBJ1-1; the match to TRBD1 covers 7 bases. J gave up 9 bases and V 3 bases, and 4 bases lay outside the gene matches. Per germline, CDR1 LGHDT and CDR2 YNNKEL (reference sequence). The CDR3 has 12 residues. The CDR3 loop is CASSHETGKAFF. The CDR3 bases are TGTGCCAGCAGCCACGAGACAGGGAAAGCTTTCTTT.

V and J are TRBV7-8 and TRBJ2-7; tentative D call: TRBD2 (7 bases). The CDR3 contains 16 residues. Trimming left V 1 base short and J 2 bases short, with 15 bases between. Per the germline V gene, CDR1 is SGHVS and CDR2 is FQNEAQ. CDR3 residues: CASSLGGGLVTYEQYF. DNA for the CDR3: TGTGCCAGCAGCTTAGGGGGGGGGCTAGTCACCTACGAGCAGTACTTC.

The J gene is TRBJ2-7, the V gene TRBV27; a possible D gene is TRBD1 (5 bases). CDR3 length: 13 amino acids. The ends were cut back, 2 bases at V and 2 bases at J, with 7 bases in the middle. Germline values: CDR1 MNHEY, CDR2 SMNVEV (reference sequence). The CDR3 region is CASSLGQTYEQYF. The CDR3 DNA sequence: TGTGCCAGCAGTTTAGGACAAACCTACGAGCAGTACTTC.

The rearrangement uses TRBV20-1 and TRBJ2-1; 7 bases are shared with TRBD2. Germline assignment: CDR1 DFQATT and CDR2 SNEGSKA (reference sequence). V gave up 3 bases and J gave up 4 bases; unmatched junction bases: 9. The CDR3 extends over 15 amino acids. The CDR3 loop is CSASSPSSGYNEQFF. CDR3 in DNA: TGCAGTGCTAGTTCTCCATCTAGCGGATACAATGAGCAGTTCTTC.

The chain has TRBV29-1 and TRBJ1-2; 8 nucleotides match TRBD1. Germline-derived CDR1 and CDR2 are SQVTM and ANQGSEA. V gave up 3 bases and J gave up 1 base; unmatched junction bases: 7. The CDR3 is 15 amino acids. Here the CDR3 reads CSVDQGALVNYGYTF. In DNA form, the CDR3 reads TGCAGCGTTGACCAGGGGGCGCTTGTTAACTATGGCTACACCTTC.

V is TRBV19 and J is TRBJ1-2, with D perhaps matching TRBD1 (5 bases). Germline V gene lookup returns CDR1 LNHDA and CDR2 SQIVND (reference sequence). The V end was cut by 8 bases, the J end by 6 bases, with 16 bases between. This CDR3 is built from 13 residues. In DNA form, the CDR3 reads TGTGCCAGTGGAGGGACGTCGGTCCATGGCTACACCTTC. Its translation: CASGGTSVHGYTF.

This clone has only a few counts. CDR3 nucleotide sequence: TGTGCCAGCAGCTTAACGTTACAATCTGAAGCTTTCTTT. The encoded protein is CASSLTLQSEAFF. V gene TRBV7-3 combines with J gene TRBJ1-1; D unclear. CDR1 is SGHTA and CDR2 is FQGTGA in the germline V gene. The germline V and J ends were trimmed by 0 bases and 6 bases, with 8 bases remaining between them. CDR3 length: 13 residues.

This clone was counted a single time. Other DNA sequences from this sample encode an identical CDR3 as well. The V and J genes are TRBV18 and TRBJ2-1, with 8 bases aligning to TRBD2. CDR1 and CDR2 (germline): KGHSH, LQKENI. CDR3 length: 16 residues. J lost 4 bases, V lost 1 base, and 6 bases had no gene match. CDR3 amino acids: CASSPLEASGYNEQFF. The CDR3 bases are TGTGCCAGCTCACCACTTGAGGCTAGCGGGTACAATGAGCAGTTCTTC.

The rearrangement joins TRBV7-8 to TRBJ1-2; 7 positions match TRBD1. Germline loops: CDR1 SGHVS, CDR2 FQNEAQ. This CDR3 contains 14 residues. Trimming at V came to 1 base and at J to 8 bases, leaving 7 bases not matched to a gene. The CDR3 here is CASSLEQGTHGYTF. For the CDR3, the DNA is TGTGCCAGCAGCTTAGAACAGGGGACCCACGGCTACACCTTC.

This clone was observed a single time. The CDR3 DNA reads TGTGCCAGTAGTAACGGACAGGGCAGCAATGAGCAGTTCTTC. This sequence encodes CASSNGQGSNEQFF. V usage is TRBV19 and J usage is TRBJ2-1, with TRBD1 matching 8 bases. With 4 bases clipped from V and 6 bases from J, the junction kept 5 bases outside the gene matches. This CDR3 region has 14 residues. Looked up from germline, CDR1 is LNHDA and CDR2 is SQIVND (reference sequence).